This T cell receptor beta chain was found in a study of OX40 agonist ivuxolimab in advanced cancers. Some clones are missing from TCRdb's copy, which holds only in-frame ones; the method was immunoSEQ multiplex PCR. Of some 100,000 clones listed, 91% are singletons. CDR3 length: 14 residues. The germline CDR1 and CDR2 sequences are SGHRS and YFSETQ. The V gene lost 4 bases and the J gene lost 3 bases, with 12 bases spanning the gap. The specimen was CD4+ or CD8+ T cells sorted from blood, collected in a trial of the OX40 agonist ivuxolimab. The TCR was taken from an adult with an advanced solid tumor such as melanoma, head and neck, liver or kidney cancer. J is TRBJ2-3 and V is TRBV5-1; D uncertain. CDR3 DNA: TGCGCCAGCAGCCCCCAGGCGGAAACAGATACGCAGTATTTT. Its translation: CASSPQAETDTQYF.